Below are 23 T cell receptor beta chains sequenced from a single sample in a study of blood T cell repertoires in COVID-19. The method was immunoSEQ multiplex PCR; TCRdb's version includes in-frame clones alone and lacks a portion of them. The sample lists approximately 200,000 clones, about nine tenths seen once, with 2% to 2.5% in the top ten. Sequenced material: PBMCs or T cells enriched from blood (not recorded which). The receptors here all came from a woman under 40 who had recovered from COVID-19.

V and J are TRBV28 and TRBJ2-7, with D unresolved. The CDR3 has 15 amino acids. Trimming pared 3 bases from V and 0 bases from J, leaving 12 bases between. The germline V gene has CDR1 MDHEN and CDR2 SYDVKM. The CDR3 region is CASSFRYPNSYEQYF. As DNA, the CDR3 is TGTGCCAGCAGTTTTCGGTACCCGAACTCCTACGAGCAGTACTTC.

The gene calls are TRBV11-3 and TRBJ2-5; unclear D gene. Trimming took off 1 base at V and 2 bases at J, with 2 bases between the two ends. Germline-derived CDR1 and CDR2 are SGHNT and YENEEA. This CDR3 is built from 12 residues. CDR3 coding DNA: TGTGCCAGCAGCTTAGTACAAGAGACCCAGTACTTC. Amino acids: CASSLVQETQYF.

The CDR3 region has the DNA TGTGCCAGCAGCTTACAGGGGGGCTCTGAAAAACTGTTTTTT. It translates to CASSLQGGSEKLFF. The rearrangement joins TRBV9 to TRBJ1-4; 8 bases agree with TRBD1. CDR3 length: 14 residues. CDR1 is SGDLS and CDR2 is YYNGEE in the germline V gene. Germline trimming cut 4 bases from V and 7 bases from J; bases unmatched to any gene: 6.

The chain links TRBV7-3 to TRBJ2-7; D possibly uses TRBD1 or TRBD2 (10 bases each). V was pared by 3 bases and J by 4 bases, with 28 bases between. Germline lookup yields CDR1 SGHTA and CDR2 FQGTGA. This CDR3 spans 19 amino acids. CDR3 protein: CASSLGTGELRTSGYEQYF. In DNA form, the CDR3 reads TGTGCCAGCAGCTTGGGGACAGGGGAATTAAGGACTAGCGGTTACGAGCAGTACTTC.

CDR3 sequence: CASSRPGTGGWETQYF. The CDR3 bases are TGTGCCAGCAGCCGACCCGGGACAGGGGGCTGGGAGACCCAGTACTTC. The chain employs TRBV2 and TRBJ2-5; 12 nucleotides match TRBD1. J lost 5 bases, V lost 6 bases, and 10 bases had no gene match. Germline CDR1 is SNHLY and CDR2 is FYNNEI. The CDR3 runs to 16 residues.

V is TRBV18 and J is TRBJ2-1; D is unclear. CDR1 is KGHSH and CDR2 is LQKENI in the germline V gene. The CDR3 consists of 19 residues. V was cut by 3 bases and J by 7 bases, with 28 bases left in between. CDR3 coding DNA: TGTGCCAGCTCACCTACTCTCGGATCCCAGGCTCGTACGAAGAATGAGCAGTTCTTC. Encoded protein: CASSPTLGSQARTKNEQFF.

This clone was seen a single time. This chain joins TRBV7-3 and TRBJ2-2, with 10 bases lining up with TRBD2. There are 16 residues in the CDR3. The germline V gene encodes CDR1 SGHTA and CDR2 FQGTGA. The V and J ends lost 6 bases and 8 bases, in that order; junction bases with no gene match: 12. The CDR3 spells CASRPFPSGSSGELFF. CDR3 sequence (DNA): TGTGCCAGCAGACCGTTCCCTAGCGGGAGTTCTGGGGAGCTGTTTTTT.

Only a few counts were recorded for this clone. CDR3 amino acids: CASSSPRESDNEQFF. The DNA of the CDR3 is TGTGCCAGCAGCTCTCCACGGGAGTCGGACAATGAGCAGTTCTTC. The genes are TRBV9 and TRBJ2-1; a weak D match, TRBD2 (6 bases). V was clipped by 4 bases and J by 5 bases, with 16 bases between them. This CDR3 comprises 15 residues. The germline V gene has CDR1 SGDLS and CDR2 YYNGEE.

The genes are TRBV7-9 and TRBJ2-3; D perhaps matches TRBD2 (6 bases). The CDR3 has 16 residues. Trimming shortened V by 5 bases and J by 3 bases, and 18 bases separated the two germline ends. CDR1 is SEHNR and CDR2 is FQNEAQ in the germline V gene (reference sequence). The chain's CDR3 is CASSHMAGKRTDTQYF. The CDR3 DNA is TGTGCCAGCAGCCACATGGCGGGGAAGAGGACAGATACGCAGTATTTT.

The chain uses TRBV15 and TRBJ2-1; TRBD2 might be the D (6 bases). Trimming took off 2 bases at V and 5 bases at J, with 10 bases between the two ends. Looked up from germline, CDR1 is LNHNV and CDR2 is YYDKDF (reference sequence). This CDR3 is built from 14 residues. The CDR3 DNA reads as TGTGCCACCAGCAGACCCAGGGAGGACAATGAGCAGTTCTTC. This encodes CATSRPREDNEQFF.

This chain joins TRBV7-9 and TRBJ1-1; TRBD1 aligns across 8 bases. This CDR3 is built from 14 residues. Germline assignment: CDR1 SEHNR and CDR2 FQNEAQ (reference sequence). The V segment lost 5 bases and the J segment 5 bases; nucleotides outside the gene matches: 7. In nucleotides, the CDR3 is TGTGCCAGCAGCCGGACAGGGCATGAAACTGAAGCTTTCTTT. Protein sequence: CASSRTGHETEAFF.

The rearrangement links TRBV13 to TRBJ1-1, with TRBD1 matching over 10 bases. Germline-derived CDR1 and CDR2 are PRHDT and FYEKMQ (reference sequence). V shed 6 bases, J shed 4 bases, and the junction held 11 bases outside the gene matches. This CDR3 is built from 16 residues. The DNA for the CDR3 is TGTGCCAGCAGTCAGATCGGGAGACAGGGGGCCACTGAAGCTTTCTTT. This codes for CASSQIGRQGATEAFF.

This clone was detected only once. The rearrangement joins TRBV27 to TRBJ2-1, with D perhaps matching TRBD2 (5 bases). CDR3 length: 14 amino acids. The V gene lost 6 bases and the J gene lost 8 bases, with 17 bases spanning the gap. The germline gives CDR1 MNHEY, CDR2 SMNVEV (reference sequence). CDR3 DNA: TGTGCCAGCAGCGCCGGACTTAGTGTCTATGAGCAGTTCTTC. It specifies CASSAGLSVYEQFF.

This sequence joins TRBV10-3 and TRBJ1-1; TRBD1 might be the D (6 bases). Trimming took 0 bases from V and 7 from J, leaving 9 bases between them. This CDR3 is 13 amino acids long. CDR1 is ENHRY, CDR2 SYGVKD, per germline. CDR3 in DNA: TGTGCCATCAGTGAGTCAGGACAGAGTGAAGCTTTCTTT. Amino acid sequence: CAISESGQSEAFF.

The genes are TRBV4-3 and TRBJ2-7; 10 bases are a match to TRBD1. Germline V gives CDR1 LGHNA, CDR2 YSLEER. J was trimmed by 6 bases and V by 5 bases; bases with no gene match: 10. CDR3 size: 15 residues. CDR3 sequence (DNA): TGCGCCAGCAGCGAAGGGACAGGGGATAACTCCGAGCAGTACTTC. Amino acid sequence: CASSEGTGDNSEQYF.

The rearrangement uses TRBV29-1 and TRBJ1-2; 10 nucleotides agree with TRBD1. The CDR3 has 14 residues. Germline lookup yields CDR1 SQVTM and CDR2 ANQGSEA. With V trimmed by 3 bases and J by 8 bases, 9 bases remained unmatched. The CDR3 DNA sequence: TGCAGCGTTGATCCGGGACAGGGGAGGAAAGGCTACACCTTC. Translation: CSVDPGQGRKGYTF.

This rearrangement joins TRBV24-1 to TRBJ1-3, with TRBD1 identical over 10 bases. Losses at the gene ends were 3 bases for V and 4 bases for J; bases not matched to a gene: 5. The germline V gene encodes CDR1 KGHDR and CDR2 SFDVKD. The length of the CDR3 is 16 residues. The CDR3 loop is CATSDTGTGEGNTIYF. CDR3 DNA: TGTGCCACCAGTGATACCGGGACAGGGGAAGGAAACACCATATATTTT.

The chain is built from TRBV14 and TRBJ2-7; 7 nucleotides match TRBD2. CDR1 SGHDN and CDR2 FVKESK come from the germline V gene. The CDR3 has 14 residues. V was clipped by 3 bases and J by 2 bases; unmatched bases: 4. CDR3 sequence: CASSHQRGAYEQYF. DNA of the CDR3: TGTGCCAGCAGCCACCAGCGGGGTGCCTACGAGCAGTACTTC.

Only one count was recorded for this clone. The CDR3 bases are TGTGCCAGCAGCTTAGAAAACATTCTCAATGAGCAGTTCTTC. Translating gives CASSLENILNEQFF. The genes are TRBV7-2 and TRBJ2-1; D is ambiguous. Trimming took off 1 base at V and 6 bases at J, with 10 bases between the two ends. Germline assignment: CDR1 SGHTA and CDR2 FQGNSA. The CDR3 is 14 amino acids.

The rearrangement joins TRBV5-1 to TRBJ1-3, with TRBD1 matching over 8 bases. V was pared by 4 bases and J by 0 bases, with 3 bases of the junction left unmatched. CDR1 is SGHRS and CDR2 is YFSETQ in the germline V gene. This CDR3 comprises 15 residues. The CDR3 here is CASSGDRSSGNTIYF. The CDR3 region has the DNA TGCGCCAGCAGCGGGGACAGGAGCTCTGGAAACACCATATATTTT.

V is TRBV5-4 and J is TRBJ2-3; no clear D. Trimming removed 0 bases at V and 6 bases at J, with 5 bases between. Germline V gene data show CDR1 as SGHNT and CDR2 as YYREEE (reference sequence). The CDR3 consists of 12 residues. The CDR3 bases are TGTGCCAGCAGCTTGGCCATCGATACGCAGTATTTT. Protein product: CASSLAIDTQYF.

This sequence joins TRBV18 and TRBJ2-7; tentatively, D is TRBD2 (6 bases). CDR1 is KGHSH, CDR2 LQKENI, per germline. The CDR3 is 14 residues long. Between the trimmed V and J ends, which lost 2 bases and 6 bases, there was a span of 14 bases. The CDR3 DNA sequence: TGTGCCAGCTCACCAGCCGGGCGGAGGGGCGAGCAGTACTTC. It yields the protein CASSPAGRRGEQYF. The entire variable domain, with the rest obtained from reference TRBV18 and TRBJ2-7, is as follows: NAGVMQNPRHLVRRRGQEARLRCSPMKGHSHVYWYRQLPEEGLKFMVYLQKENIIDESGMPKERFSAEFPKEGPSILRIQQVVRGDSAAYFCASSPAGRRGEQYFGPGTRLTVT.

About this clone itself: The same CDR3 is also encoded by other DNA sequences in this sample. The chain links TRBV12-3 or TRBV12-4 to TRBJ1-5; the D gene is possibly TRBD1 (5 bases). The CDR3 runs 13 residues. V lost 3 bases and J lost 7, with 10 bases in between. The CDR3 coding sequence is TGTGCCAGCAGTTTGCAGGGTGGCCAGCCCCAGCATTTT. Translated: CASSLQGGQPQHF.